This TCR beta chain was captured by sequencing in a study of blood T cell repertoires in COVID-19. Trimming cost V 2 bases and J 2 bases, with 4 bases left between them. This CDR3 is 12 amino acids long. Clones were read by immunoSEQ multiplex PCR, and TCRdb kept only the in-frame ones, dropping some. The sample shows approximately 140,000 clones, more than 60% of them seen only once. The receptor's source is a man in his fifties or sixties with acute or convalescent COVID-19. This chain joins TRBV12-3 or TRBV12-4 and TRBJ2-7; D is undetermined. The specimen was peripheral blood. The CDR3 DNA is TGTGCCAGCAGTTTACCCGCCTACGAGCAGTACTTC. It yields the protein CASSLPAYEQYF.